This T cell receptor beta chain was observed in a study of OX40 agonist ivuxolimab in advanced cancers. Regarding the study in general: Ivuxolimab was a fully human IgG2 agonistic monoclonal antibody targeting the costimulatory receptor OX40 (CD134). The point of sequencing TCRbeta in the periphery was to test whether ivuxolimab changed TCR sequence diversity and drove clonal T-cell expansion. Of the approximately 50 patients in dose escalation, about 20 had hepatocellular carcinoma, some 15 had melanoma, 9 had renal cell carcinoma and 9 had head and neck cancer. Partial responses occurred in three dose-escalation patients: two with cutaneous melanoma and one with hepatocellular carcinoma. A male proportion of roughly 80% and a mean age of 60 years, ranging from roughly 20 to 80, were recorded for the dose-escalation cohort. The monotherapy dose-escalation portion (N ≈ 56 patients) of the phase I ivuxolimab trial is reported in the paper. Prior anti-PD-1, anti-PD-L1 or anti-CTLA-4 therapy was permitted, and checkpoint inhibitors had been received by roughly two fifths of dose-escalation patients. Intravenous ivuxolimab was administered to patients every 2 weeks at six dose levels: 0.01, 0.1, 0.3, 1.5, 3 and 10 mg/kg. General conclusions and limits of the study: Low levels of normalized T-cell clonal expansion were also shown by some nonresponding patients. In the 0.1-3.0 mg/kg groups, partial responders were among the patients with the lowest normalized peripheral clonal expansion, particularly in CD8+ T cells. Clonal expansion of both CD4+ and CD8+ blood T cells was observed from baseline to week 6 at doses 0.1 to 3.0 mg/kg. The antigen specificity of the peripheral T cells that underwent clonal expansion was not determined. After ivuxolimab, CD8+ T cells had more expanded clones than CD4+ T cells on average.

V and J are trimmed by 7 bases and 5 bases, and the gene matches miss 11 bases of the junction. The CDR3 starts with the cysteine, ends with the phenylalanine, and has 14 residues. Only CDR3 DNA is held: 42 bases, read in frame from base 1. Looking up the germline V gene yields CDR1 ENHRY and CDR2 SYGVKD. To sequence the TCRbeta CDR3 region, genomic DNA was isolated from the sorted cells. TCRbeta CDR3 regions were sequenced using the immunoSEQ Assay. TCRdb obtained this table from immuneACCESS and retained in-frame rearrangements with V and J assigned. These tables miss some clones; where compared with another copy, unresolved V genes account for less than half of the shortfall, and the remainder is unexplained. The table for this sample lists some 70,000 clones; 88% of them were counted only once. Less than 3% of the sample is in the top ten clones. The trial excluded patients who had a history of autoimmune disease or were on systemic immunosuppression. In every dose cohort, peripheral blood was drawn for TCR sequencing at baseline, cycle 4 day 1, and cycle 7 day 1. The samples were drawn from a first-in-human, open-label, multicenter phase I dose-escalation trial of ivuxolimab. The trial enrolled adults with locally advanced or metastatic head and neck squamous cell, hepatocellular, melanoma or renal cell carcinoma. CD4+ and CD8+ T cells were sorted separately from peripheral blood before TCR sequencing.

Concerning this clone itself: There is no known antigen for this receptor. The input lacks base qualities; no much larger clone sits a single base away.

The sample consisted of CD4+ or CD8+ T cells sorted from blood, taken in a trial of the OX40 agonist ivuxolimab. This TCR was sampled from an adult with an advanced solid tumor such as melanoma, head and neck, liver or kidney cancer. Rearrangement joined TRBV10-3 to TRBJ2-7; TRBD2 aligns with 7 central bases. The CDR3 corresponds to CAIKPAGYGDEQYF. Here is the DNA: TGTGCCATCAAACCAGCGGGATACGGCGACGAGCAGTACTTC.